This T cell receptor (beta chain) was profiled in a study of shared clonotypes between healthy human individuals. Whole-study findings and limits: A handful of donors shared 5% to 5.5% of their naive CD4 clonotypes.

On this clone: Its antigen remains unidentified.

Sequenced by immunoSEQ multiplex PCR; TCRdb stores in-frame clones only, minus some. The repertoire holds some 1,400,000 clones, with approximately 96% as singletons. The germline V gene encodes CDR1 SGHRS and CDR2 YFSETQ. V was cut by 2 bases and J by 8 bases, with 13 bases left in between. CDR3 length: 13 amino acids. This chain uses TRBV5-1 with TRBJ1-1; D remains unclear. The sequence came from a man aged 25-40 years in good health. Sequencing was done on a sample of naive CD4+ T cells sorted from blood. Subset given: CD45RA+ positively selected. CDR3 amino acids: CASSLNRATEAFF. In DNA, the CDR3 is TGCGCCAGCAGCTTAAATAGGGCTACCGAAGCTTTCTTT.